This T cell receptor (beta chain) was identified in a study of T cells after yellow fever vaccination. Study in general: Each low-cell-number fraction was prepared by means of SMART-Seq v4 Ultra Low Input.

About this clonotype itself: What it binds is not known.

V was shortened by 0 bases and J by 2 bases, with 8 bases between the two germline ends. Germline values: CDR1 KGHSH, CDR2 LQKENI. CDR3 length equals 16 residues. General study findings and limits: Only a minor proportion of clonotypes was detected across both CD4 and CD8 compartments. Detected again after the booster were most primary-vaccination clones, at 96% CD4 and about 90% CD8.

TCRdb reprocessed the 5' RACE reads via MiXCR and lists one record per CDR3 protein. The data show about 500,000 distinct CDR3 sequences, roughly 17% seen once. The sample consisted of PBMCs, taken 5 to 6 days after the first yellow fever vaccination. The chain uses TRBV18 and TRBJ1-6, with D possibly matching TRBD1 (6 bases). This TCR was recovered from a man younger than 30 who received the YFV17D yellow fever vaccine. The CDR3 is CASSPPQGTYNSPLHF. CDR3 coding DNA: TGTGCCAGCTCACCACCTCAGGGGACCTATAATTCACCCCTCCACTTT.